These T cell receptor beta chains were read from a single sample in a study of blood T cells in healthy people across ages. MiXCR, applied by TCRdb to the 5' RACE reads, yields one record per CDR3 protein. This sample has 800,000 to 950,000 distinct CDR3 sequences, with 35% to 40% found just once. Sequenced material: blood. The receptors derive from a man between 18 and 35 years old in good health. Each CDR3 is given with its conserved first and last residue. The D gene is left open where the match is weak. The size of a clone is reported for some rows only, either as once, few or many, or as a class for expanded clones.

>TRBV7-2|16|-|TRBJ2-5|few
TGTGCCAGCAGCTTAGCGGCGGGGCCAATAGGAGAGACCCAGTACTTC
CASSLAAGPIGETQYF
>TRBV12-3/TRBV12-4|16|TRBD2|TRBJ2-3|many
TGTGCCAGCAGACCCGGGACTAGCGGGGGTCGTGTTACGCAGTATTTT
CASRPGTSGGRVTQYF
>TRBV7-2|15|TRBD2|TRBJ2-7|few
TGTGCCAGCAGCTCCGGACTAGCGGGGATCTACGAGCAGTACTTC
CASSSGLAGIYEQYF
>TRBV6-2/TRBV6-3|14|-|TRBJ2-3|-
TGTGCCAGCCGCCCGGGGGGCCGGGCAGATACGCAGTATTTT
CASRPGGRADTQYF
>TRBV6-2/TRBV6-3|14|TRBD1|TRBJ2-1|few
TGTGCCAGCAGTGACACGGACAGGCTCCATGAGCAGTTCTTC
CASSDTDRLHEQFF
>TRBV2|12|-|TRBJ1-2|-
TGTGCCAGCAGTGTGTTGGGAGGCGGCTACACCTTC
CASSVLGGGYTF
>TRBV9|16|TRBD2|TRBJ2-1|-
TGTGCCAGCAGCGTAAGAAGCGGGGGGCAAAACAATGAGCAGTTCTTC
CASSVRSGGQNNEQFF
>TRBV18|13|-|TRBJ2-5|-
TGTGCCAGCGCACCGGACAGACAAGAGACCCAGTACTTC
CASAPDRQETQYF
>TRBV12-3/TRBV12-4|16|TRBD2|TRBJ2-5|few
TGTGCCAGCAGCGCTTGGGGGGGGGATTTGACAGAGACCCAGTACTTC
CASSAWGGDLTETQYF
>TRBV7-8|17|-|TRBJ2-4|few
TGTGCCAGCAGCTTAGCGGCAGGGTTTGCAGCCAAAAACATTCAGTACTTC
CASSLAAGFAAKNIQYF
>TRBV7-2|14|TRBD2|TRBJ2-2|few
TGTGCCAGCAGCTTAGGTGGCGGGGGCGGGGAGCTGTTTTTT
CASSLGGGGGELFF
>TRBV7-2|13|-|TRBJ2-1|-
TGTGCCAGCCGCGCCGGAACTTACAATGAGCAGTTCTTC
CASRAGTYNEQFF
>TRBV19|15|TRBD1|TRBJ1-2|-
TGTGCCAGTAGTTTACCGACAGGGGGAAACTATGGCTACACCTTC
CASSLPTGGNYGYTF
>TRBV20-1|11|-|TRBJ2-2|few
TGCAGTGCTAGAGTTGGAGGGAAGCTGTTTTTT
CSARVGGKLFF
>TRBV7-8|13|-|TRBJ1-5|-
TGTGCCAGCATCCCATCATACGATCAGCCCCAGCATTTT
CASIPSYDQPQHF
>TRBV12-5|16|-|TRBJ1-6|-
TGTGCTAGCGCCGGGAGACAAAGCTCCTATAATTCACCCCTCCACTTT
CASAGRQSSYNSPLHF
>TRBV3-1|13|-|TRBJ1-1|-
TGTGCCAGCAGCCCGGACAGAAGAACTGAAGCTTTCTTT
CASSPDRRTEAFF
>TRBV18|17|-|TRBJ1-2|-
TGTGCCAGCTCACACGGGGCCAGGGGCGCCTTGGAGCGAGGCTACACCTTC
CASSHGARGALERGYTF
>TRBV29-1|14|TRBD1|TRBJ2-6|-
TGCAGTGTACAAGGGGGCTCTTGGGCCAACGTCCTGACTTTC
CSVQGGSWANVLTF
>TRBV2|13|TRBD1|TRBJ2-1|-
TGTGCCAGCGGGACAGGTCCTGCCTACGAGCAGTTCTTC
CASGTGPAYEQFF
>TRBV10-2|12|-|TRBJ2-1|few
TGCGCCAGCAGCCAACTAGTTTTTGAGCAGTTCTTC
CASSQLVFEQFF
>TRBV5-1|15|-|TRBJ1-2|-
TGCGCCAGCAGCCCGGGAGGCCGAGCTGCTATGGGCTACACCTTC
CASSPGGRAAMGYTF
>TRBV7-3|16|-|TRBJ2-3|-
TGTGCCAGCAGCCCTAGACCATTAACCGGGACAGATACGCAGTATTTT
CASSPRPLTGTDTQYF
>TRBV7-9|13|-|TRBJ1-1|-
TGTGCCAGCAGCGCCCCAGGGAGGCCTGAAGCTTTCTTT
CASSAPGRPEAFF